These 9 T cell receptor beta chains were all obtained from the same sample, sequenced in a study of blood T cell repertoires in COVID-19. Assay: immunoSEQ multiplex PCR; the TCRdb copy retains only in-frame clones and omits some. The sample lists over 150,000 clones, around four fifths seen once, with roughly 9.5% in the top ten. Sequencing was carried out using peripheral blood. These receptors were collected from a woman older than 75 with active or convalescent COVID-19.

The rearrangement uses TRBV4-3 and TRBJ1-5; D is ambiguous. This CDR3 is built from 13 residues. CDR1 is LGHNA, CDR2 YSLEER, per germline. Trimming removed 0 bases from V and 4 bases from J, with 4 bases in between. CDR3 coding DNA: TGCGCCAGCAGCCAAGATATGAATCAGCCCCAGCATTTT. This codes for CASSQDMNQPQHF.

Written as DNA, the CDR3 is TGTGCCAGCAGTTGGCAGGGCGGTGAAAAACTGTTTTTT. Translated: CASSWQGGEKLFF. The rearrangement uses TRBV12-3 or TRBV12-4 and TRBJ1-4, with D possibly being TRBD1 (5 bases). This CDR3 region has 13 residues. Trimming took off 4 bases at V and 7 bases at J, with 10 bases between the two ends.

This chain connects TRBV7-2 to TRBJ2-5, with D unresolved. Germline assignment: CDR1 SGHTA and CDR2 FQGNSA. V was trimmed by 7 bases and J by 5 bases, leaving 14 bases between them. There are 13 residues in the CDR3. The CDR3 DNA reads TGTGCCAGCACCTTCGATCCGGTGGAGACCCAGTACTTC. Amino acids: CASTFDPVETQYF.

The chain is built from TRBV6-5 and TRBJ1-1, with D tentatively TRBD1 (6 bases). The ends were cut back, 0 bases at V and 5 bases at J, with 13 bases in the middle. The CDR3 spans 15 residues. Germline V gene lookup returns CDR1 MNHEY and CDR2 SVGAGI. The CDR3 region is CASSYSRQRGTEAFF. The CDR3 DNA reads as TGTGCCAGCAGTTACTCGAGACAGAGGGGGACTGAAGCTTTCTTT.

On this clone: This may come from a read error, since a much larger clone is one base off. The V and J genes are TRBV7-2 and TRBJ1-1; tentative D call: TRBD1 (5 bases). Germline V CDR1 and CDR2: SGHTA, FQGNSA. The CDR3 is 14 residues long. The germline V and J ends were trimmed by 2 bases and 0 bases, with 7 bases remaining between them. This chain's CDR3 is CASSLSRVNTEAFF. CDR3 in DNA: TGTGCCAGCAGCTTAAGCAGGGTGAACACTGAAGCTTTCTTT. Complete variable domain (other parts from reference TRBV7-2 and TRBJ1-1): GAGVSQSPSNKVTEKGKDVELRCDPISGHTALYWYRQSLGQGLEFLIYFQGNSAPDKSGLPSDRFSAERTGGSVSTLTIQRTQQEDSAVYLCASSLSRVNTEAFFGQGTRLTVV.

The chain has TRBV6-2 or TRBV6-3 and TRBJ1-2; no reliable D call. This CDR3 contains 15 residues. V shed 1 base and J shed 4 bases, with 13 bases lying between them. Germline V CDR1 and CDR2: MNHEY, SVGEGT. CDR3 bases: TGTGCCAGCAGTTACTGGAGGAGGGAGGGCTATGGCTACACCTTC. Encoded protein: CASSYWRREGYGYTF.

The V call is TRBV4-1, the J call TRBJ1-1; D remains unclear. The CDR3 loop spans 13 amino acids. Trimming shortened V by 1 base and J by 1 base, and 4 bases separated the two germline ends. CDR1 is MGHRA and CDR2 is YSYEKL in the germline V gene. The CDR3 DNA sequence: TGCGCCAGCAGCCAAGCAGGGAACACTGAAGCTTTCTTT. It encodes CASSQAGNTEAFF.

Here the CDR3 DNA reads TGCGCCAGCAGCTTGGCGGGAGGGAATCAGCCCCAGCATTTT. As protein: CASSLAGGNQPQHF. The rearrangement links TRBV5-1 to TRBJ1-5; D remains ambiguous. The length of the CDR3 is 14 residues. Deletions cut 0 bases from V and 4 bases from J, with 8 bases between. Germline V gene sequence: CDR1 SGHRS, CDR2 YFSETQ.

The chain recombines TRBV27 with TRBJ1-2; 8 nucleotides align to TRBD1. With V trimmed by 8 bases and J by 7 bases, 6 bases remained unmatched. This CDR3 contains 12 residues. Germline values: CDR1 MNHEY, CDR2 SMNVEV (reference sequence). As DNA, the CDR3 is TGTGCCAGCTCTTACAGGGGGTCTGGCTACACCTTC. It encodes CASSYRGSGYTF.